This T cell receptor beta chain was sequenced during a study of regulatory T cells in long-lasting Graves disease. Study observations and caveats: Lower TCR diversity was seen in persistent Graves' patients than in newly diagnosed ones. Gene preferences differed: TRBV28, TRBJ1-2, TRBJ2-5 in persistent cases.

Time point in this sample: persistent/refractory GD, antithyroid drugs over 5 years with positive TRAb. There was RNA extracted from PBMCs, and the TCR library was made from it. This clonotype occurred a few times. Antigen: not known. Germline CDR1 SGHRS, CDR2 YFSETQ. Trimming pared 6 bases from V and 3 bases from J, leaving 12 bases between. The CDR3 has 13 amino acids. Researchers made TCR beta libraries by using iRepertoire HTBI primers and running Arm-PCR on CDR3 regions. TCRdb analysed the multiplex PCR reads with MiXCR anew, one entry per CDR3 protein. The table includes about 470,000 distinct CDR3 sequences, roughly 20% detected once.

The chain combines TRBV5-1 with TRBJ2-5; a possible D gene is TRBD2 (5 bases). Sample: peripheral blood mononuclear cells (PBMCs), taken when the disease was refractory, from a patient treated with antithyroid drugs. The clonotype was recovered from a female donor with Graves disease. The CDR3: CASTPGREETQYF. CDR3 bases: TGCGCCAGCACCCCGGGAAGGGAAGAGACCCAGTACTTC.